Given below is one T cell receptor (beta chain) in context. Its antigen is still unknown. No much larger clonotype is one base removed from it; base qualities were not supplied. The data originate from a study of blood T cell repertoires in COVID-19 (dated by TCRdb to between 2020 and 2021). Broadly, across the study: Samples covering the acute and convalescent phases of COVID-19 were provided by collaborators in the United States, Italy and Spain. The material from the prospective study consisted of cDNA or gDNA derived from T cells, B-cell-depleted T cells, or PBMCs. Deeply sampled blood TCRbeta repertoires from subjects exposed to, actively infected with, or recovered from COVID-19 were included in the dataset. The repertoires were made available in a free public database intended to serve as a resource for research on the immune response to SARS-CoV-2. The samples were drawn from the first 160 participants of the ongoing ImmuneRACE study and from 950 to 1,500 subjects provided by 6 global collaborators. Nearly every sample came with metadata listing a de-identified subject ID, COVID-19 status, age in years and sex. Where available, HLA class I and class II types were taken from metadata supplied by the sample provider and were not determined by assay-based typing. Broader findings and caveats from the paper: How much clinical and demographic metadata was included differed by source and by participant, and the metadata was provided uncurated.

The collaborating institutions used their own protocols to collect whole blood in K2EDTA tubes. For TCRbeta analysis, collaborator samples were shipped as frozen whole blood, as isolated PBMCs, or as DNA extracted from either sample type. The immunoSEQ Assay, a bias-controlled multiplex PCR, was used to amplify TCRbeta CDR3 regions from genomic DNA. The paper's processing steps were these. Nucleated cell counts per sample were estimated from amplification of reference gene primers within the assay. To quantify the absolute abundance of each unique TCRbeta CDR3 rearrangement, sequence reads were collapsed and filtered. Productive Simpson clonality was computed per sample as the square root of Simpson's diversity index over productive rearrangements. As stored in TCRdb, this immuneACCESS dataset retains in-frame rearrangements with V and J assigned. A fraction of the clones does not appear; measured against another copy, unresolved V genes explain less than half of the discrepancy, and the remainder lacks a known reason. Clone size and the V and J calls come from that table; the DNA yielded D and trimming. The sample table holds tens of thousands of clones, of which about three quarters were seen once. The ten largest clones represent 28% of the sample.

Measured from the cysteine to the phenylalanine, the CDR3 is 14 residues long. Only the CDR3 DNA stays, 42 bases, in frame from base 1. V has 5 bases trimmed and J has 5 bases trimmed; junction bases matching no gene number 7. From the germline V gene, CDR1 is SGHAT and CDR2 is FQNNGV. The sequence derives from a woman aged 70-85 years with acute or convalescent COVID-19. Sequencing was carried out using peripheral blood. The chain is encoded by TRBV11-2 joined to TRBJ2-5, with TRBD2 identical over 8 junction bases. At the DNA level, the sequence is TGTGCCAGCAGCCCCAGCGGGGGTTATGAGACCCAGTACTTC. Translation gives CASSPSGGYETQYF.